This entry lists 18 T cell receptor beta chains sequenced from one sample in a study of tumor-infiltrating lymphocytes in primary liver carcinoma (dated by TCRdb to between 2016 and 2019). Sequenced using an Illumina HiSeq 2500. Using a constant-region primer and ProtoScript II reverse transcriptase, TCRbeta-specific cDNA was reverse-transcribed from 500 ng total RNA. TCRbeta libraries were built with three nested multiplex PCR rounds, a slightly modified ARM-PCR procedure. Each of the first two PCR rounds ran for approximately 11 cycles using multiplex TRBV1-TRBV30 forward primers together with a Cbeta reverse primer. Using fastp at Q25 and MiXCR, TCRdb reprocessed the public reads and kept productive beta chains. Identical CDR3 protein sequences are pooled into one entry, listed with their most common genes and DNA. A total of 90,000 to 150,000 distinct CDR3 sequences appear in this sample, 55% to 70% of them only once. Jointly, the top ten make up 8.1% of the sample.

Total RNA and DNA were co-extracted from around 20-30 mg of bulk tissue with the AllPrep DNA/RNA mini kit, without cell sorting. Sequencing was carried out using tumor-adjacent normal liver tissue. The receptors come from a woman aged 55-70 years with primary liver carcinoma and hepatitis B virus infection.

This clonotype was detected only once. Germline is not matched at one junction end, which may reflect a read error. J is TRBJ1-1 and V is TRBV29-1; D ambiguous. This CDR3 is 13 amino acids long. From germline, CDR1 is SQVTM and CDR2 ANQGSEA. Written as DNA, the CDR3 is TGCAGCGCCAGAACAGAAACGAACACTGAAACTTTCTTT. Residues: CSARTETNTETFF.

In the case of this clonotype: At one of its ends the junction is not consistent with the germline gene, which may arise from a read error. This chain connects TRBV6-2 or TRBV6-3 to TRBJ1-6; D unresolved. Germline V gene sequence: CDR1 MNHEY, CDR2 SVGEGT. The CDR3 length is 13 residues. DNA for the CDR3: TGTGCCAGCAGTGGGCGGGAGAACTCACCCCTCCGCTTT. Translated: CASSGRENSPLRF.

Concerning this clonotype: The conserved final phenylalanine or tryptophan is absent from the CDR3, which likely points to a read error. The genes are TRBV29-1 and TRBJ2-7; the match to TRBD1 covers 9 bases. Germline V gene data show CDR1 as SQVTM and CDR2 as ANQGSEA. J was trimmed by 3 bases and V by 8 bases; bases with no gene match: 14. The CDR3 consists of 15 residues. This CDR3 reads CSLQRTGASGYEQYL. The CDR3 DNA follows: TGCAGCCTCCAACGGACAGGGGCTTCTGGCTACGAGCAGTACCTC.

The table lists this clonotype with many counts. V gene TRBV6-2 or TRBV6-3 combines with J gene TRBJ2-5; TRBD2 matches 12 bases. Germline trimming cut 2 bases from V and 1 base from J; bases unmatched to any gene: 5. Per germline, CDR1 MNHEY and CDR2 SVGEGT. The CDR3 loop spans 17 amino acids. The CDR3 nucleotides are TGTGCCAGCAGTTACGGGTGGACTAGCGGGGCCCAAGAGACCCAGTACTTC. This encodes CASSYGWTSGAQETQYF.

The chain recombines TRBV29-1 with TRBJ2-5; D is unresolved. Germline CDR1 SQVTM, CDR2 ANQGSEA. This CDR3 has 11 amino acids. In DNA form, the CDR3 reads TGCGGTGTTAAATACCAAGAGACCCAGTACTTC. It codes for CGVKYQETQYF. The complete variable domain, with remaining parts taken from reference TRBV29-1 and TRBJ2-5, reads SAVISQKPSRDICQRGTSLTIQCQVDSQVTMMFWYRQQPGQSLTLIATANQGSEATYESGFVIDKFPISRPNLTFSTLTVSNMSPEDSSIYLCGVKYQETQYFGPGTRLLVL.

As for this clonotype: The junction differs from germline at one of its ends, possibly a read error. CDR3 sequence reads: CVSSTLHQGYDQYF. DNA for the CDR3: TGTGTCAGCAGTACCCTCCATCAGGGTTACGACCAGTACTTC. This sequence joins TRBV6-5 and TRBJ2-7, with D maybe TRBD1 (5 bases). In germline, CDR1 is MNHEY, CDR2 SVGAGI. This CDR3 has 14 amino acids.

A note on this clonotype: This may be a read error: a much more frequent sequence differs by one nucleotide. This chain joins TRBV19 and TRBJ1-2; D is perhaps TRBD1 (5 bases). The CDR3 sequence is 15 residues long. CDR1 is LNHDA, CDR2 SQIVND, per germline (reference sequence). CDR3 in amino acids: CASRGMQFRDYGHTF. CDR3 nucleotides: TGTGCCAGTAGAGGAATGCAGTTTAGGGACTATGGCCACACCTTC.

About this clonotype itself: Sequence at one end of the junction differs from germline and may be a read error. The V call is TRBV11-2, the J call TRBJ2-1; either TRBD1 or TRBD2 may supply D (5 bases each). Germline CDR1 SGHAT, CDR2 FQNNGV. CDR3 length: 15 residues. CDR3 sequence (DNA): TGTGCAAGCAGCCGACCGGGGACCATATACGATGAACAGTTCTTC. Translation gives CASSRPGTIYDEQFF.

A remark on this clonotype: A junction end diverges from the germline sequence, so it may reflect a read error. This chain's CDR3 is CSIEVPAQLHEQFF. The CDR3 DNA reads as TGCAGCATTGAAGTTCCGGCACAGTTGCATGAGCAGTTCTTC. This chain joins TRBV29-1 and TRBJ2-1; D uncertain. The CDR3 has 14 residues. Germline CDR1 is SQVTM and CDR2 is ANQGSEA.

On this clonotype itself: A read error may produce the germline difference seen at one junction end. The CDR3, as DNA: TGTGCCAGCAACTTGGTGCCGCTAGCGGGAGAAGAGCATTACTTC. Protein product: CASNLVPLAGEEHYF. This chain uses TRBV5-4 with TRBJ2-7; 10 bases line up with TRBD2. The CDR3 covers 15 residues. Germline V gene sequence: CDR1 SGHNT, CDR2 YYREEE (reference sequence). The variable domain in full, with the rest retrieved from reference TRBV5-4 and TRBJ2-7, is ETGVTQSPTHLIKTRGQQVTLRCSSQSGHNTVSWYQQALGQGPQFIFQYYREEENGRGNFPPRFSGLQFPNYSSELNVNALELDDSALYLCASNLVPLAGEEHYFGPGTRLTVT.

Turning to this clonotype: This may be a read error: a much more frequent sequence differs by one nucleotide. The chain joins TRBV5-1 to TRBJ2-7; unclear D gene. V shed 1 base and J shed 4 bases, with 9 bases lying between them. This CDR3 is 13 amino acids long. Germline V gives CDR1 SGHRS, CDR2 YFSETQ. Written as DNA, the CDR3 is TGCGCCAGCAGCTTGTGGCAGGAATACGAGCAGTACTTC. It specifies CASSLWQEYEQYF.

To note about this clonotype: A junction end diverges from the germline sequence, so it may reflect a read error. This chain uses TRBV11-3 with TRBJ2-2, with D possibly being TRBD2 (5 bases). Germline CDR1 is SGHNT and CDR2 is YENEEA. There are 14 residues in the CDR3. Here the CDR3 reads CASSFESSTGELLF. As DNA, the CDR3 is TGTGCCAGCAGCTTCGAGAGTAGCACCGGGGAGCTGTTATTT.

V gene TRBV6-1 combines with J gene TRBJ1-1; no firm D call. Trimming removed 3 bases at V and 5 bases at J, with 10 bases between. Germline lookup yields CDR1 MNHNS and CDR2 SASEGT. The CDR3 is 13 amino acids. CDR3 nucleotide sequence: TGTGCCAGCAGTGAGAGCCTGGGTACTGAAGCTTTCTTT. It encodes CASSESLGTEAFF.

Note on this clonotype: At one of its ends the junction is not consistent with the germline gene, which may arise from a read error. This chain joins TRBV11-1 and TRBJ2-1, with no clear D. Germline V gene sequence: CDR1 SGHAT, CDR2 FQDESV (reference sequence). The CDR3 spans 16 residues. The CDR3 region has the DNA TGTGGCAGCAGCCTCGGCGGATGGGTAACCTACAATGAGCAGTTCTTC. Its translation is CGSSLGGWVTYNEQFF.

The chain couples TRBV12-3 or TRBV12-4 to TRBJ1-5; D uncertain. V was trimmed by 3 bases and J by 11 bases, leaving 14 bases between them. The CDR3 is 13 residues long. The DNA for the CDR3 is TGTGCCAGCAGTTTGTCTAAGGGTAGAACCCAGCATTTT. Encoded protein: CASSLSKGRTQHF.

This clonotype has a single count. The junction shows a germline mismatch at one end, possibly a read error. The J gene is TRBJ2-1, the V gene TRBV7-9; TRBD2 matches at 8 bases. The CDR3 consists of 14 residues. Germline assignment: CDR1 SEHNR and CDR2 FQNEAQ (reference sequence). The CDR3 sequence: CASSHPGGNNELFF. CDR3 bases: TGTGCCAGCAGCCACCCGGGGGGGAATAATGAGCTGTTCTTC.

This sequence joins TRBV18 and TRBJ1-1; TRBD1 matches 7 bases. Per germline, CDR1 KGHSH and CDR2 LQKENI. V gave up 3 bases and J gave up 13 bases; unmatched junction bases: 17. This CDR3 region has 15 residues. The CDR3, as DNA: TGTGCCAGCTCACCCTCCTCCGGGGACAGTCGATCAGGTTTCTTT. Translated, it gives CASSPSSGDSRSGFF.

This clonotype was recorded only once. Sequence at one end of the junction differs from germline and may be a read error. V is TRBV11-2 and J is TRBJ2-1; D is ambiguous. Germline V gene data show CDR1 as SGHAT and CDR2 as FQNNGV. CDR3 length: 15 amino acids. The CDR3 DNA follows: TGTGCCAGCAGTTTAGAGAACGTGTGTGTGAGTGAGCAGTTCTTC. This encodes CASSLENVCVSEQFF.